This T cell receptor (beta chain) was identified during a study of CD8 T cells in ankylosing spondylitis. Quantitative barcoded 5'-RACE was used to prepare TCR beta libraries. MiXCR, applied by TCRdb to the 5' RACE reads, yields one record per CDR3 protein. The sample consists of 25,000 to 40,000 distinct CDR3 sequences, more than 5.5% of them appearing once. This clonotype came up many times. Antigen unknown. CDR1 is SGHRS, CDR2 YFSETQ, per germline. The V and J ends lost 0 bases and 5 bases respectively, with 9 bases between them. This CDR3 is 14 amino acids long. Notes on the study in general: Reports say disease-linked clones showed up significantly more in matched ankylosing spondylitis synovial fluid. Disease-linked clones proved CD8+ and comparatively uncommon in peripheral blood. A motif of eight highly homologous TCR beta variants was seen as apparently characteristic of ankylosing spondylitis blood.

The TCR comes from a male donor with ankylosing spondylitis or in good health (not recorded which). The sequencing input was blood, either unsorted or a sorted T cell fraction (not recorded which). The chain combines TRBV5-1 with TRBJ2-1; no clear D. CDR3 sequence reads: CASSLDFPDNEQFF. CDR3 sequence (DNA): TGCGCCAGCAGCTTGGACTTCCCCGACAATGAGCAGTTCTTC.